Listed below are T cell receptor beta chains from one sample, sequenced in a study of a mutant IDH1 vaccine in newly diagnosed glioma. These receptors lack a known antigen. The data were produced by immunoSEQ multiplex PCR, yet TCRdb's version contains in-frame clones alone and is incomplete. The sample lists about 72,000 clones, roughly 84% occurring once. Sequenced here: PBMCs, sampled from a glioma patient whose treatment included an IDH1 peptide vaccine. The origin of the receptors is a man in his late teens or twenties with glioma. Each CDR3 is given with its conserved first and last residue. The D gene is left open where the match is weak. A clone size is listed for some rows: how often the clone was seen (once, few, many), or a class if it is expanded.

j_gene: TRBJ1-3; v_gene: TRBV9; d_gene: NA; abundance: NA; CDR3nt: TGTGCCAGCAGCGTAGATTGGGGGGCGCTTGGAAACACCATATATTTT; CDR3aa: CASSVDWGALGNTIYF
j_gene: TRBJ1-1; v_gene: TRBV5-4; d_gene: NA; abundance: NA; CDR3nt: TGTGCCAGCAGGGCCGGGACACCGCTGAACACTGAAGCTTTCTTT; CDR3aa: CASRAGTPLNTEAFF
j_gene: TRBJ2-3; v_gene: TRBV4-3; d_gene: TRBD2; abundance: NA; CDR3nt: TGCGCCAGCAGCCTTACGGGACTAGCGGGCCAAGATACGCAGTATTTT; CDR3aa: CASSLTGLAGQDTQYF
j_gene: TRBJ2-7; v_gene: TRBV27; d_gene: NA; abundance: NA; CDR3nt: TGTGCCAGCAGTTTCATATGGGGGGGCGGCGAGCAGTACTTC; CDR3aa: CASSFIWGGGEQYF
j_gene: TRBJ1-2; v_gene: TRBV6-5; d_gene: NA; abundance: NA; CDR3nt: TGTGCCAGCAGTTACTCGACGGTGACGGGGAACTATGGCTACACCTTC; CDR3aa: CASSYSTVTGNYGYTF
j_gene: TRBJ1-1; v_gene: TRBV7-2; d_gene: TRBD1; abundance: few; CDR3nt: TGTGCCAGCACCATCGGACAGGGGGAGGGGGCTTTCTTT; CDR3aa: CASTIGQGEGAFF
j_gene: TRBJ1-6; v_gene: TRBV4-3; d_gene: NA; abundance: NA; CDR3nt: TGCGCCAGCAGCGAAGTGCGGAATTCACCCCTCCACTTT; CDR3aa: CASSEVRNSPLHF
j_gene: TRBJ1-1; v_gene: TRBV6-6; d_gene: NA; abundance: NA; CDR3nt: TGTGCCAGCAGTTGGGGGGGCAACACTGAAGCTTTCTTT; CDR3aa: CASSWGGNTEAFF
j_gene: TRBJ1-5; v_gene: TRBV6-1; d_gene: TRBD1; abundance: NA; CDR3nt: TGTGCCAGCAGGGGCGGACAGGACTACAATCAGCCCCAGCATTTT; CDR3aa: CASRGGQDYNQPQHF
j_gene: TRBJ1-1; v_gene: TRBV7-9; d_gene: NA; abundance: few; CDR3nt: TGTGCCAGCAGCATAGGGTCGGGGGCCGCTTTCTTT; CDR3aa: CASSIGSGAAFF
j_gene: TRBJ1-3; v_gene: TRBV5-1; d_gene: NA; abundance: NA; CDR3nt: TGCGCCAGCAGCTTGGAGAGGGGACCTGGAAACACCATATATTTT; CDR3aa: CASSLERGPGNTIYF
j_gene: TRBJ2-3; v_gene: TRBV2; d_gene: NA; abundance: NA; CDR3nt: TGTGCCAGCAGTGAACGTGATACGCAGTATTTT; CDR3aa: CASSERDTQYF
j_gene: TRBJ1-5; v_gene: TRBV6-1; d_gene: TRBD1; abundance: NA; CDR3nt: TGTGCCAGCAGTCAACAGGGGAGGCAGCCCCAGCATTTT; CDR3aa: CASSQQGRQPQHF
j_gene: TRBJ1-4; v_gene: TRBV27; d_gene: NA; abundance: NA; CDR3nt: TGTGCCAGCAGTCCCCCCCCAGCCCTCAAGGGTCCTAATGAAAAACTGTTTTTT; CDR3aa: CASSPPPALKGPNEKLFF
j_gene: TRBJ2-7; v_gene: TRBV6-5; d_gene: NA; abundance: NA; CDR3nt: TGTGCCAGCAGTAAGGTCTGGGCGGGGAACGAGCAGTACTTC; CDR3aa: CASSKVWAGNEQYF
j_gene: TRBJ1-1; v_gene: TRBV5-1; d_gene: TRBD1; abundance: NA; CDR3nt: TGCGCCAGCAGCAAGGGACAGGGGGCGCGAGCCACTGAAGCTTTCTTT; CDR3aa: CASSKGQGARATEAFF
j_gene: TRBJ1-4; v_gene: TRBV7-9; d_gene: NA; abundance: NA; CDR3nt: TGTGCCAGCAGCTTATCGGGAGATGAAAAACTGTTTTTT; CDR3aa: CASSLSGDEKLFF
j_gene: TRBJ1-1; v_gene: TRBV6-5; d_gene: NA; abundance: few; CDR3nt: TGTGCCAGTGGGGAGGGGAGGCGCACTGAAGCTTTCTTT; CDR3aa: CASGEGRRTEAFF
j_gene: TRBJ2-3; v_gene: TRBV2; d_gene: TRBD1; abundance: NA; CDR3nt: TGTGCCAGCCGTCGGGACAGGACAGATACGCAGTATTTT; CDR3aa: CASRRDRTDTQYF
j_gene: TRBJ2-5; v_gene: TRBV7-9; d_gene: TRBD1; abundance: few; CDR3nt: TGTGCCAGCAGCTCATCATTGGTCTGGACAGGGCGAGAGACCCAGTACTTC; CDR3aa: CASSSSLVWTGRETQYF
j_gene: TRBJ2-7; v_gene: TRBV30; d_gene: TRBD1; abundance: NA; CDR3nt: TGTGCCTGGAGAAATACAGGGGGCATGTACGAGCAGTACTTC; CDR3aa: CAWRNTGGMYEQYF
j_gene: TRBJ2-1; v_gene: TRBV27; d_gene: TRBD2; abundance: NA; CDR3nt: TGTGCCAGCATCCCTCGTTGGGGAGAGCTAGCGGGAGACTCCTCCTACAATGAGCAGTTCTTC; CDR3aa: CASIPRWGELAGDSSYNEQFF
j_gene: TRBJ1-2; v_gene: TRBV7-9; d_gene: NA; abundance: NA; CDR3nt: TGTGCCAGCAGCTTCACAGGGAGGGACTATGGCTACACCTTC; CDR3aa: CASSFTGRDYGYTF
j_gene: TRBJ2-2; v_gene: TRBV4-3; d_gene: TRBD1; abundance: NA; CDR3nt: TGCGCCAGCAGCCCCGGGACAGGGGTATCCGGGGAGCTGTTTTTT; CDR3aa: CASSPGTGVSGELFF
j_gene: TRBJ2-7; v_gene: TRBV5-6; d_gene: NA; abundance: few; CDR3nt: TGTGCCAGCAGCTTGGGAGGGTACGAGCAGTACTTC; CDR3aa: CASSLGGYEQYF
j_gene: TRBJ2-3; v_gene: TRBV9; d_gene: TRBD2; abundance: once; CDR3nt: TGTGCCAGCAGCCCCCGGGCTGGGGGGAGGGCGGATACGCAGTATTTT; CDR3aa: CASSPRAGGRADTQYF
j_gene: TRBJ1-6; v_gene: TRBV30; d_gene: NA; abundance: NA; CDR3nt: TGTGCCTGGAATGCGGGGACCTTCTCCTATAATTCACCCCTCCACTTT; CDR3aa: CAWNAGTFSYNSPLHF
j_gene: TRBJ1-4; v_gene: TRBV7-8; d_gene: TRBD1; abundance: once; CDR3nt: TGTGCCAGCAGCCCTGACAGGGGGTATGAAAAACTGTTTTTT; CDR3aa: CASSPDRGYEKLFF
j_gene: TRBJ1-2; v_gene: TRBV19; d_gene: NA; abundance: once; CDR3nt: TGTGCCAGTCGATTCAGACCTAACTATGGCTACACCTTC; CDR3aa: CASRFRPNYGYTF
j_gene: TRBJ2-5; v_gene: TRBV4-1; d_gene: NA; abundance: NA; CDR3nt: TGCGCCAGCGGGCGGAACATACAAGAGACCCAGTACTTC; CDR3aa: CASGRNIQETQYF
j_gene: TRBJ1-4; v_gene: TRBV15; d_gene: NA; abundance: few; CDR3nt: TGTGCCACCAGCAGAGATACCGGGACTCGAAAACTGTTTTTT; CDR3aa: CATSRDTGTRKLFF
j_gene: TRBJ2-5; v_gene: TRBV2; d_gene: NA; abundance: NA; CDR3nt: TGTGCCAGCCTCAGTGAAGAGACCCAGTACTTC; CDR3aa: CASLSEETQYF
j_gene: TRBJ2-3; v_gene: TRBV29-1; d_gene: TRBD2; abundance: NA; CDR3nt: TGCAGCGCCAAGACCTGGACCGGGAGGAGGGTTGCAGATACGCAGTATTTT; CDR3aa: CSAKTWTGRRVADTQYF
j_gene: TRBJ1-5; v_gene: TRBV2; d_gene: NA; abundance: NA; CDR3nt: TGTGCCTCCCAGGGAAGGGGGGGCAATCAGCCCCAGCATTTT; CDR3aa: CASQGRGGNQPQHF
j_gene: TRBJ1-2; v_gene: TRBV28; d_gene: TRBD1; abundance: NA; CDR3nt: TGTGCCAGCAGTCCGCGGACAGGGGGCTTCTATGGCTACACCTTC; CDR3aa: CASSPRTGGFYGYTF
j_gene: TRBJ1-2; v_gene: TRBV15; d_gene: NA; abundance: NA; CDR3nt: TGTGCCACCAGCAGAGATAGGCAGCGGGGCTATGGCTACACCTTC; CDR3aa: CATSRDRQRGYGYTF
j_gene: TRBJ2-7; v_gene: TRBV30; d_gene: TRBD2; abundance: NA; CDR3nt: TGTGCCTGGAGGCTGGCGGGGGTCTACGAGCAGTACTTC; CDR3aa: CAWRLAGVYEQYF
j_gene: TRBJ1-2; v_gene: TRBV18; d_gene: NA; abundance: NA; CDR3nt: TGTGCCAGCACAACCCGCTGGGCGGCCTATGGCTACACCTTC; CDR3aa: CASTTRWAAYGYTF
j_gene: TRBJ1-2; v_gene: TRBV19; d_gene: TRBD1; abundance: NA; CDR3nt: TGTGCCAGTAGTACCGTCAGGGACAGAACTTCGTATGGCTACACCTTC; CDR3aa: CASSTVRDRTSYGYTF
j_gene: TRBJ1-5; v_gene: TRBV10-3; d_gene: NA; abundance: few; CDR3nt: TGTGCCTCCTGGGTGGGTGGCAATCAGCCCCAGCATTTT; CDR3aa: CASWVGGNQPQHF
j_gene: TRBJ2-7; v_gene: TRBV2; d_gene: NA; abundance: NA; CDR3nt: TGTGCCAGCAGGTCGGAGGGGGACTACGAGCAGTACTTC; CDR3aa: CASRSEGDYEQYF
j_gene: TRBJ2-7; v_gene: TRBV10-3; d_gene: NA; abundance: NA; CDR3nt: TGTGCCATCAGTGAGTCCGACAGGAGTTACACCTACGAGCAGTACTTC; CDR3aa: CAISESDRSYTYEQYF
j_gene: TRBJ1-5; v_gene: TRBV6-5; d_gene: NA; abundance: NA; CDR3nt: TGTGCCAGCAGTTACTCGGGTTTCACCAATCAGCCCCAGCATTTT; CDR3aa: CASSYSGFTNQPQHF
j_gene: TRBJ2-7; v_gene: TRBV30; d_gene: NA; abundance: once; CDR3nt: TGTGCCTGGAGTGTACAACGGCAACAGTACTTC; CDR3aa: CAWSVQRQQYF
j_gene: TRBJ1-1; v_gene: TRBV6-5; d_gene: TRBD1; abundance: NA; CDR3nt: TGTGCCAGCAGTTACGGTAGGGGGCAAACTGAAGCTTTCTTT; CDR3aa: CASSYGRGQTEAFF
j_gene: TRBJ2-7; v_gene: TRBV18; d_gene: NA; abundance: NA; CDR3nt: TGTGCCAGCTCACCAGGGACGGAGTCCTACGAGCAGTACTTC; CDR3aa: CASSPGTESYEQYF
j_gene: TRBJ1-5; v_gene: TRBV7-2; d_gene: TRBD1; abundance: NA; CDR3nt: TGTGCCAGCAGCCTACTAGGGGGCCGAGGTCAGCCCCAGCATTTT; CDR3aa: CASSLLGGRGQPQHF
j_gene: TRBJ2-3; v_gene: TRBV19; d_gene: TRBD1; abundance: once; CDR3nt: TGTGCCAGTAGTATAGAGACAGGGGCGGCGGATACGCAGTATTTT; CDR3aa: CASSIETGAADTQYF
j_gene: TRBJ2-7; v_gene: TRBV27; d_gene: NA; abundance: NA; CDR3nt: TGTGCCAGCAGTTTCAGAACAGGCAACGAGCAGTACTTC; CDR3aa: CASSFRTGNEQYF
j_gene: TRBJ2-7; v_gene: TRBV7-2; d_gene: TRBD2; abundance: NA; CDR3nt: TGTGCCAGCAGCTCCTCGGGGGGACCCTACGAGCAGTACTTC; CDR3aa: CASSSSGGPYEQYF
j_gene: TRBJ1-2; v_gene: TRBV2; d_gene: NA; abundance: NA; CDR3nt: TGTGCCAGCAGCCGGGACACCGACGTCTATGGCTACACCTTC; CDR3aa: CASSRDTDVYGYTF
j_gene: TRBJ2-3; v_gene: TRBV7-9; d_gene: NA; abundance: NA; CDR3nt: TGTGCCAGCAGCCTTCCGACGCGGACAGATACGCAGTATTTT; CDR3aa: CASSLPTRTDTQYF
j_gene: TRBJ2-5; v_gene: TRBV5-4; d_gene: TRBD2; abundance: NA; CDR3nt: TGTGCCAGCAGCCCCGGACTAGCGGGAGCTAGGGAGACCCAGTACTTC; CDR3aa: CASSPGLAGARETQYF
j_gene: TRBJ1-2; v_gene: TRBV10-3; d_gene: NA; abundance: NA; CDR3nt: TGTGCCATCAGTGAGGGGGGGCGCGGCTACACCTTC; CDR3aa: CAISEGGRGYTF
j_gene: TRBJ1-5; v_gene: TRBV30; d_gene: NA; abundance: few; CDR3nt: TGTGCCTGTACTGGAGGGTATAATCAGCCCCAGCATTTT; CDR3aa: CACTGGYNQPQHF
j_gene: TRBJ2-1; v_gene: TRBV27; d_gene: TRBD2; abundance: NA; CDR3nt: TGTGCCAGCAGTTTATTGTATAGCGGGAGGTCAAATGAGCAGTTCTTC; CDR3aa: CASSLLYSGRSNEQFF
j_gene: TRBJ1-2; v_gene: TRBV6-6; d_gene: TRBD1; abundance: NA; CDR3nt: TGTGCCAGCAGCCCCGACAGGGGGTATATCCACTATGGCTACACCTTC; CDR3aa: CASSPDRGYIHYGYTF